This TCR beta chain was found in a study of blood T cell repertoires in COVID-19. Study summary: The United States, Italy and Spain provided the acute and convalescent COVID-19 samples.

J lost 1 base, V lost 4 bases, and 5 bases had no gene match. Germline V gene sequence: CDR1 MRHNA, CDR2 SNTAGT. The length of the CDR3 is 15 residues. Seattle researchers signed up patients amid active infection and tracked them longitudinally. In the original analysis: Cell counts per sample came from amplifying reference gene primers. Profiling relied on immunoSEQ multiplex PCR, and the TCRdb table lists in-frame clones only, not all of them. Clone size and the V and J calls come from that table; the DNA yielded D and trimming. Of hundreds of thousands of clones in the sample, about 83% are singletons; the top ten hold over 5.5%.

Sequences were obtained from peripheral blood. The V and J genes are TRBV6-4 and TRBJ2-3, with 7 bases that match TRBD2. The receptor was isolated from a woman of 80 years or more with COVID-19, enrolled during active disease. The CDR3 spells CASSAESGGTDTQYF. The DNA of the CDR3 is TGTGCCAGCAGTGCAGAAAGCGGGGGCACAGATACGCAGTATTTT.